This entry describes one T cell receptor beta chain. In the study's own analysis: How many nucleated cells were present was estimated from reference gene primer amplification. Using immunoSEQ multiplex PCR, the repertoire was profiled, and TCRdb retains in-frame clones only, with some absent. V and J calls plus clone size are reproduced from that table; the DNA served to infer D and trimming. Here the sample spans about 300,000 clones, around 90% being singletons. The length of the CDR3 is 13 residues. The V end was cut by 6 bases, the J end by 3 bases, with 13 bases between. Germline-derived CDR1 and CDR2 are SQVTM and ANQGSEA. The source of the sample is a study of blood T cell repertoires in COVID-19. Study at large: PBMCs, B-cell-depleted T cells, or T cells provided the cDNA or gDNA that made up the material.

Recruited during active infection, patients (from Seattle) were subsequently followed longitudinally. The rearrangement links TRBV29-1 to TRBJ2-3, with D perhaps matching TRBD1 (5 bases). This clonotype was obtained from a woman aged 45-65 years with COVID-19, enrolled during active disease. The sequenced sample was peripheral blood. The CDR3 protein is CSVRGAGTDTQYF. The CDR3 DNA follows: TGCAGCGTAAGGGGCGCCGGGACAGATACGCAGTATTTT.